This T cell receptor beta chain was captured by sequencing in a study of blood T cell repertoires in COVID-19. In the original processing: Quantification of nucleated cells was approximated via reference gene primer amplification. Produced via immunoSEQ multiplex PCR; TCRdb's table is partial and in-frame only. Clone size and V and J calls were adopted from that table, with D and trimming inferred from the DNA. The sample holds approximately 180,000 clones, approximately 85% seen once. The CDR3 is 12 amino acids. Trimming pared 1 base from V and 12 bases from J, leaving 10 bases between. Per germline, CDR1 LGHDT and CDR2 YNNKEL (reference sequence).

Sequencing input: peripheral blood. The V gene is TRBV3-1 (or the pseudogene TRBV3-2), the J gene TRBJ2-1, with D uncertain. This clonotype was obtained from a human donor with active or convalescent COVID-19. The donor label of this sample is uncertain. CDR3 loop: CASSQARWRQFF. CDR3 bases: TGTGCCAGCAGCCAAGCTAGATGGAGGCAGTTCTTC.